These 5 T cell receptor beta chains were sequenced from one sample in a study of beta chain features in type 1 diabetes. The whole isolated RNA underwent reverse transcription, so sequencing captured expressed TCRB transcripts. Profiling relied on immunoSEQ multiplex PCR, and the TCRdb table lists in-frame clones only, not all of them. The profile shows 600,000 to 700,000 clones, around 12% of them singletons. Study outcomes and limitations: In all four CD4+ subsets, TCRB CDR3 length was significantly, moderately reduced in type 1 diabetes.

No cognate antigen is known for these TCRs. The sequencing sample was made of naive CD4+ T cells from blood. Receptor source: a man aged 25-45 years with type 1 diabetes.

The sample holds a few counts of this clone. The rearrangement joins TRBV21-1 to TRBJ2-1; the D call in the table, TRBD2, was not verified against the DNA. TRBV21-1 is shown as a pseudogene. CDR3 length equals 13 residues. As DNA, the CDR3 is TGTGCCAGCAGTTCCCTTGTCTACAATGAGCAGTTCTTC. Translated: CASSSLVYNEQFF.

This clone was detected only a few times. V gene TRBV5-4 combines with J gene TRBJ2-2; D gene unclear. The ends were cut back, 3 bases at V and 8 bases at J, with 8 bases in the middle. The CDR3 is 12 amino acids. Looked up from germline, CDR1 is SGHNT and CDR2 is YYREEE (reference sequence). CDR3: CASSSEMGELFF. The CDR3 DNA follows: TGTGCCAGCAGCTCTGAAATGGGGGAGCTGTTTTTT.

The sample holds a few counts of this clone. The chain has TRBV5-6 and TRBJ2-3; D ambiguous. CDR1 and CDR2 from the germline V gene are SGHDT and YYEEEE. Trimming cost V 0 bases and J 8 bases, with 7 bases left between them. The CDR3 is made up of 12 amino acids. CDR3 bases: TGTGCCAGCAGCTTGGAACGGGTTACGCAGTATTTT. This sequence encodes CASSLERVTQYF.

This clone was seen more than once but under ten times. The CDR3 reads CSVPDWGLAGNEQFF. The CDR3 nucleotides read TGCAGCGTTCCGGACTGGGGCCTAGCGGGAAATGAGCAGTTCTTC. The chain carries TRBV29-1 and TRBJ2-1; 9 nucleotides match TRBD2. The germline CDR1 and CDR2 sequences are SQVTM and ANQGSEA. The CDR3 has 15 residues. Trimming at V came to 5 bases and at J to 7 bases, leaving 12 bases not matched to a gene.

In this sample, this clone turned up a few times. The CDR3 bases are TGCAGCGTGAGGACTTCAACTAATGAAAAACTGTTTTTT. Amino acids: CSVRTSTNEKLFF. The gene calls are TRBV29-1 and TRBJ1-4; D is uncertain. The CDR3 is 13 amino acids. The germline V gene encodes CDR1 SQVTM and CDR2 ANQGSEA. V lost 6 bases, J lost 0 bases, and 8 bases lay in between.